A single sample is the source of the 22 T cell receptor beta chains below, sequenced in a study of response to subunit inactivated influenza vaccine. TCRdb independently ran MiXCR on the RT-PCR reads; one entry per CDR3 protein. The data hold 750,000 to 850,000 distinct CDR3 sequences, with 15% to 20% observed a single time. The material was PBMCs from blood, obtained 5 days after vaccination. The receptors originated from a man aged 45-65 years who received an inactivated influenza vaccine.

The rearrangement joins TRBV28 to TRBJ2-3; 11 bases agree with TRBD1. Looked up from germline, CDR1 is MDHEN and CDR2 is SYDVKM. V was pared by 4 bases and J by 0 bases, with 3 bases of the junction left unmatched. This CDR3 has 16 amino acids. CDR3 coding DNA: TGTGCCAGCAGTTCCGGACAGGGGGCGAGCACAGATACGCAGTATTTT. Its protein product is CASSSGQGASTDTQYF.

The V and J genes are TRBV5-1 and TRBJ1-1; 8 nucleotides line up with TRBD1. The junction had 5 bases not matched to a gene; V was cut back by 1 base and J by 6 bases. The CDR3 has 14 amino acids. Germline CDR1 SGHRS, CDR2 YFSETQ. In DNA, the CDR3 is TGCGCCAGCAGCTTGCGAAACAGGGGGGCTGAAGCTTTCTTT. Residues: CASSLRNRGAEAFF.

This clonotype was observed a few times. The CDR3 loop is CASSQDTDREETQYF. CDR3 DNA sequence: TGCGCCAGCAGCCAAGATACGGACAGGGAAGAGACCCAGTACTTC. The chain couples TRBV4-3 to TRBJ2-5; 8 positions match TRBD1. Losses at the gene ends were 0 bases for V and 3 bases for J; bases not matched to a gene: 3. CDR3 length: 15 amino acids. Germline V gene sequence: CDR1 LGHNA, CDR2 YSLEER.

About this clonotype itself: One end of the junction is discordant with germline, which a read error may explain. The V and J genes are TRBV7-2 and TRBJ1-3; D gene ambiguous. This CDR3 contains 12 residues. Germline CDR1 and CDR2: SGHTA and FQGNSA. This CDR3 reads CASSFPGKTIYF. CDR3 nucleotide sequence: TGTGCCAGCAGCTTTCCCGGAAAGACCATATATTTT.

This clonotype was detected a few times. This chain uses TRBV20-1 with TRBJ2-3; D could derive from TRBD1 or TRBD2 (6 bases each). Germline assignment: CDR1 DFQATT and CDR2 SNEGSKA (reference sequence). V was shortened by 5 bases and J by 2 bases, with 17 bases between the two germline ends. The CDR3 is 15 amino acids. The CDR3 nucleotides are TGCAGTGCTGGGGGGCGGGGTCTATCCACAGATACGCAGTATTTT. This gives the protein CSAGGRGLSTDTQYF.

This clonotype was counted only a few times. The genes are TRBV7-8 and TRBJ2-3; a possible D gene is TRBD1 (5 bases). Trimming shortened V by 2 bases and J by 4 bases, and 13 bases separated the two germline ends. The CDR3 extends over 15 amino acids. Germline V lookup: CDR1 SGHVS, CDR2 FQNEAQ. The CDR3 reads CASSLLAQGADTQYF. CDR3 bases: TGTGCCAGCAGCTTATTGGCGCAGGGTGCAGATACGCAGTATTTT. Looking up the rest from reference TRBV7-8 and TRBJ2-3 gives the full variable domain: GAGVSQSPRYKVAKRGQDVALRCDPISGHVSLFWYQQALGQGPEFLTYFQNEAQLDKSGLPSDRFFAERPEGSVSTLKIQRTQQEDSAVYLCASSLLAQGADTQYFGPGTRLTVL.

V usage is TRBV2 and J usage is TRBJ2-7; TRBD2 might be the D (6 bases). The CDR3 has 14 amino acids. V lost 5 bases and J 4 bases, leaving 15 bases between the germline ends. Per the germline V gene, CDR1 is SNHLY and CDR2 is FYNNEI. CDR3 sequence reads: CASSMGSGTYEQYF. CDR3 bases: TGTGCCAGCAGTATGGGTAGCGGAACATACGAGCAGTACTTC.

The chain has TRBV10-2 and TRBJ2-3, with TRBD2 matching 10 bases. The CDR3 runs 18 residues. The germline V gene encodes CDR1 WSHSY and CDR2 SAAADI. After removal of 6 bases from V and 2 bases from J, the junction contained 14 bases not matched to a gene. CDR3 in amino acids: CASSTGLANALYTDTQYF. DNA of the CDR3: TGCGCCAGCAGCACGGGACTAGCGAACGCATTATACACAGATACGCAGTATTTT.

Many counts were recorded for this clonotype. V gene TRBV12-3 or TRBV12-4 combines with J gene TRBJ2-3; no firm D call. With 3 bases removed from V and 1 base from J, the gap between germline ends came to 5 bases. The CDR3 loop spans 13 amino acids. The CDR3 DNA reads TGTGCCAGCAGTTTCTTCCGCACAGATACGCAGTATTTT. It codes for CASSFFRTDTQYF.

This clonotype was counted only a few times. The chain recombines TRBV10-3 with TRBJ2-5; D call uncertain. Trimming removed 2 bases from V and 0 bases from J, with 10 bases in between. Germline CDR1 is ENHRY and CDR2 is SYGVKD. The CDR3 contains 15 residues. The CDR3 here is CAISEGSLYQETQYF. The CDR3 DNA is TGTGCCATCAGTGAGGGCAGCTTGTACCAAGAGACCCAGTACTTC.

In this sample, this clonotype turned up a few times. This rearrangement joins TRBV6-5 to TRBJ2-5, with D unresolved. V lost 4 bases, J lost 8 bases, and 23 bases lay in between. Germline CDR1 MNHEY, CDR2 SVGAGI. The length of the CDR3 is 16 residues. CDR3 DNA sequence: TGTGCCAGCAGTTTCCTTGGCCTCCCCGCCAAAGGTACCCAGTACTTC. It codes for CASSFLGLPAKGTQYF.

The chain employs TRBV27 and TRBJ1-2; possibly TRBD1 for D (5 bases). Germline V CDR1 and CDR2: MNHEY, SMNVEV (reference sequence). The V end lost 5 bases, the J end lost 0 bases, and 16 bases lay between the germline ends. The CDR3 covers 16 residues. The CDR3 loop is CASSPLGGPANYGYTF. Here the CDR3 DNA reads TGTGCCAGCAGTCCGCTGGGGGGACCAGCTAACTATGGCTACACCTTC.

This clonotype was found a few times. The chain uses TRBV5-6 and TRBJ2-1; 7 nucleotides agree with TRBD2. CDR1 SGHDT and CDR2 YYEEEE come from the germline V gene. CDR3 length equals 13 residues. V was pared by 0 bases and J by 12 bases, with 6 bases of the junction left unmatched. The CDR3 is CASSLGLAATQFF. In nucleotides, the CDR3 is TGTGCCAGCAGCTTGGGCCTAGCGGCAACGCAGTTCTTC. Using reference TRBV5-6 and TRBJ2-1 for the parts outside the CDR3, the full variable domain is DAGVTQSPTHLIKTRGQQVTLRCSPKSGHDTVSWYQQALGQGPQFIFQYYEEEERQRGNFPDRFSGHQFPNYSSELNVNALLLGDSALYLCASSLGLAATQFFGPGTRLTVL.

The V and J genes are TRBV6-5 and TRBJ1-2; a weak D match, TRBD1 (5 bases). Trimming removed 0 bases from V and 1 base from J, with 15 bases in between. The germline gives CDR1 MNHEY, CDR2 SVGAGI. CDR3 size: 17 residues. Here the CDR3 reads CASSYSYDSSFNYGYTF. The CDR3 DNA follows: TGTGCCAGCAGTTACTCGTACGACAGTTCGTTTAACTATGGCTACACCTTC.

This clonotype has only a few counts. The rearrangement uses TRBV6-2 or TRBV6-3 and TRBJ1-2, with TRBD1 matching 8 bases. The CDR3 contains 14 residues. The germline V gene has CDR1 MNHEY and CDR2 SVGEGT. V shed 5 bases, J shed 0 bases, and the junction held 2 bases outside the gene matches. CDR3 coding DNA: TGTGCCAGCAGTGGACAGGGAGCTAACTATGGCTACACCTTC. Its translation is CASSGQGANYGYTF.

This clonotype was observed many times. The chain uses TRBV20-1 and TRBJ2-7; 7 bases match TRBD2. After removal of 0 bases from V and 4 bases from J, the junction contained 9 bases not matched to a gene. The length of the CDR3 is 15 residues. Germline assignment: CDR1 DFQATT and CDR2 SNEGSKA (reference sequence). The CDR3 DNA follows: TGCAGTGCTAGAGATGGGGCGGGAGTCTGGTACGAGCAGTACTTC. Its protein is CSARDGAGVWYEQYF.

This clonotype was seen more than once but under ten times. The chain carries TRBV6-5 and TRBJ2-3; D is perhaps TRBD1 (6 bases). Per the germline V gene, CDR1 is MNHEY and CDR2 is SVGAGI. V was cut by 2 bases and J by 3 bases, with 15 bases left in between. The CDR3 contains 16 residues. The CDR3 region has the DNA TGTGCCAGCAGTTACCGCGGCAGGGGTTGGACAGATACGCAGTATTTT. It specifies CASSYRGRGWTDTQYF.

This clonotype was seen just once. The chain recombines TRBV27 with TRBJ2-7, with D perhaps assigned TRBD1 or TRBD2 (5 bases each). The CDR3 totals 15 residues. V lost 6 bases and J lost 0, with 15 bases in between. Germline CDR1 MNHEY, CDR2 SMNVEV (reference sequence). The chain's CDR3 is CASRARDGDSYEQYF. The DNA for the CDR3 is TGTGCCAGCAGGGCCCGGGACGGCGACTCCTACGAGCAGTACTTC.

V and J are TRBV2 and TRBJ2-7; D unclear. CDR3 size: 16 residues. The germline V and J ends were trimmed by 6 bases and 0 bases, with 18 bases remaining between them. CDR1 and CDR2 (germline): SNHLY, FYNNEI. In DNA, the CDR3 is TGTGCCAGCAGGGAACAGACCGGACGGCACTCCTACGAGCAGTACTTC. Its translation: CASREQTGRHSYEQYF.

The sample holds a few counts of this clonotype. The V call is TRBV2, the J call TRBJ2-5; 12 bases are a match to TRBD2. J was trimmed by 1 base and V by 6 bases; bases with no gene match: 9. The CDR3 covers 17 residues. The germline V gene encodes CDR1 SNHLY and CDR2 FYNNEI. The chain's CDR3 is CASSGLAGRATQETQYF. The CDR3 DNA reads TGTGCCAGCAGCGGACTAGCGGGACGAGCAACCCAAGAGACCCAGTACTTC.

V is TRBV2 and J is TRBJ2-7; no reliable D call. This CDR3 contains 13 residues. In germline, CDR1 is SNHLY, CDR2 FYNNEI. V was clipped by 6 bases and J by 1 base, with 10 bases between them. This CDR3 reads CASRPGLSYEQYF. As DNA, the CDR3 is TGTGCCAGCAGGCCAGGTCTTTCCTACGAGCAGTACTTC.

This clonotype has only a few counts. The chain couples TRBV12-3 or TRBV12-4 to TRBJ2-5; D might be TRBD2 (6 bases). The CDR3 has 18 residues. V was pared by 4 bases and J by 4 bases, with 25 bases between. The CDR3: CASSSAGSWAGRAETQYF. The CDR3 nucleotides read TGTGCCAGCAGTTCAGCGGGTTCGTGGGCAGGGCGGGCAGAGACCCAGTACTTC.